In this sample, the clone carrying this T cell receptor beta chain is medium-sized. Its antigen is still unknown. The V gene lost 2 bases and the J gene lost 7 bases, with 11 bases spanning the gap. The CDR3 sequence is 13 residues long. Germline-derived CDR1 and CDR2 are MNHNS and SASEGT. The protocol was immunoSEQ multiplex PCR, while the TCRdb copy is restricted to in-frame clones and leaves out a portion. This table has roughly 9,900 clones, around 63% appearing once. The data originate from a study of tumor-infiltrating lymphocytes in localized non-small cell lung cancer. Overall study results and limits: Compared with uninvolved lung, tumors showed higher T cell infiltration by TCRbeta sequencing. No link was found between tumor T-cell fraction and recurrence-free survival. T-cell fraction did not differ between immunotypes IM1 and IM2. Each assay used a separate piece of the same tissue.

The material sequenced was lung tumor tissue. This clonotype originated in a human donor with non-small cell lung cancer. The genes are TRBV6-1 and TRBJ1-1; D remains ambiguous. The CDR3 nucleotides read TGTGCCAGCAGTGAAACGGGCACCCTTGAAGCTTTCTTT. This translates into CASSETGTLEAFF.